The 27 T cell receptor beta chains below come from one sample, sequenced in a study of CD8 T cells in Susac syndrome (dated by TCRdb to the late 2010s). Libraries were prepared through the immunoSEQ multiplex PCR assay. RNA was extracted with the RNeasy kit and about 0.5 to 1 ug was reverse transcribed using random hexamers. TCRdb reanalyzed the raw reads on its own, using fastp at Q25 for trimming and MiXCR for clone calling, and kept in-frame beta chains. Rows with one shared CDR3 protein collapse into an entry with the most common genes and DNA. Across this sample there are about 53,000 distinct CDR3 sequences, with around 95% seen only once. The ten top clones hold about 0.8% of the sample. Sequencing was performed on CD8+ T cells from PBMCs. Receptors originate from a human donor with Susac syndrome.

The chain recombines TRBV19 with TRBJ1-6; TRBD1 might be the D (5 bases). The CDR3 is made up of 16 amino acids. V lost 6 bases to trimming and J lost 12 bases, with 24 bases between them. Germline loops: CDR1 LNHDA, CDR2 SQIVND (reference sequence). The CDR3 spells CASRTNGARSTGPLHF. CDR3 DNA sequence: TGTGCCAGTAGGACCAATGGGGCACGCTCGACGGGACCCCTCCACTTT.

The chain couples TRBV20-1 to TRBJ2-7, with TRBD1 matching over 9 bases. CDR1 is DFQATT and CDR2 is SNEGSKA in the germline V gene (reference sequence). The length of the CDR3 is 16 residues. V lost 3 bases, J lost 7 bases, and 16 bases stayed unmatched. CDR3 DNA sequence: TGCAGTGCTAGGGGATTCGGGACAGGGACCTCTCGAGAGCAGTACTTC. This codes for CSARGFGTGTSREQYF.

The CDR3 sequence: CSVEDRSGYTF. The CDR3 DNA sequence: TGCAGCGTGGAGGACAGGTCTGGCTACACCTTC. The chain links TRBV29-1 to TRBJ1-2, with TRBD1 identical over 7 bases. In germline, CDR1 is SQVTM, CDR2 ANQGSEA. The CDR3 is 11 amino acids. J was trimmed by 7 bases and V by 6 bases; bases with no gene match: 5.

The chain links TRBV6-2 or TRBV6-3 to TRBJ1-1, with 9 bases lining up with TRBD1. Germline CDR1 and CDR2: MNHEY and SVGEGT. The CDR3 length is 17 residues. Germline trimming cut 0 bases from V and 2 bases from J; bases unmatched to any gene: 7. For the CDR3, the DNA is TGTGCCAGCAGTTACTCAATCGGACAGGGGCATAACACTGAAGCTTTCTTT. Protein product: CASSYSIGQGHNTEAFF.

V usage is TRBV7-2 and J usage is TRBJ2-7; TRBD1 might be the D (5 bases). V was cut by 5 bases and J by 2 bases, with 13 bases left in between. CDR3 length: 14 amino acids. The germline CDR1 and CDR2 sequences are SGHTA and FQGNSA. DNA of the CDR3: TGTGCCAGCAGCCCGTGGGGCAACACCTACGAGCAGTACTTC. Protein sequence: CASSPWGNTYEQYF.

The V and J genes are TRBV12-5 and TRBJ1-4, with D unresolved. Germline V gives CDR1 LGHNT, CDR2 FRNRAP. The CDR3 length is 13 residues. V shed 3 bases and J shed 13 bases, with 15 bases lying between them. CDR3 nucleotides: TGTGCTAGTGGTTTCCGACCGGACGACGGACTGTTTTTT. It codes for CASGFRPDDGLFF.

The chain carries TRBV13 and TRBJ2-1, with 15 bases identical to TRBD2. CDR3 length: 17 residues. Losses at the gene ends were 5 bases for V and 4 bases for J; bases not matched to a gene: 6. Germline-derived CDR1 and CDR2 are PRHDT and FYEKMQ (reference sequence). CDR3 residues: CASSLMGTSGGYNEQFF. CDR3 sequence (DNA): TGTGCCAGCAGCCTCATGGGGACTAGCGGGGGGTACAATGAGCAGTTCTTC.

The rearrangement links TRBV11-2 to TRBJ1-2; D may be TRBD1 (5 bases). The V end lost 5 bases, the J end lost 3 bases, and 7 bases lay between the germline ends. From germline, CDR1 is SGHAT and CDR2 FQNNGV. The CDR3 has 12 residues. CDR3 in DNA: TGTGCCAGCAGCAGGGACGACTATGGCTACACCTTC. Protein product: CASSRDDYGYTF.

The chain is built from TRBV12-3 or TRBV12-4 and TRBJ2-3; D is unresolved. The CDR3 is made up of 11 amino acids. The germline V and J ends were trimmed by 4 bases and 6 bases, with 5 bases remaining between them. CDR3 in amino acids: CASSSGDTQYF. In DNA, the CDR3 is TGTGCCAGCAGTTCTGGGGATACGCAGTATTTT.

The chain links TRBV9 to TRBJ2-5, with D unclear. Germline V CDR1 and CDR2: SGDLS, YYNGEE. The CDR3 is 13 residues long. V was clipped by 1 base and J by 5 bases, with 9 bases between them. DNA of the CDR3: TGTGCCAGCAGCGTAACCCAATGGGAGACCCAGTACTTC. It encodes CASSVTQWETQYF.

The chain employs TRBV14 and TRBJ1-2, with 7 bases matching TRBD1. The CDR3 has 13 residues. Germline-derived CDR1 and CDR2 are SGHDN and FVKESK. The trim removed 3 bases at V and 7 bases at J, leaving 5 bases unmatched. The CDR3 here is CASSHSTGTGYTF. CDR3 nucleotide sequence: TGTGCCAGCAGCCATTCGACAGGGACTGGCTACACCTTC. The variable domain in full, completed from reference TRBV14 and TRBJ1-2, reads EAGVTQFPSHSVIEKGQTVTLRCDPISGHDNLYWYRRVMGKEIKFLLHFVKESKQDESGMPNNRFLAERTGGTYSTLKVQPAELEDSGVYFCASSHSTGTGYTFGSGTRLTVV.

The chain has TRBV7-9 and TRBJ2-7; D uncertain. Germline CDR1 is SEHNR and CDR2 is FQNEAQ (reference sequence). The CDR3 is made up of 15 amino acids. V was trimmed by 1 base and J by 8 bases, leaving 18 bases between them. This CDR3 is CASSLDRGTEEKQYF. The CDR3 nucleotides are TGTGCCAGCAGCTTAGATCGTGGAACCGAGGAAAAGCAGTACTTC.

The chain combines TRBV7-2 with TRBJ2-7; TRBD1 or TRBD2 may be the D gene (5 bases each). The ends were cut back, 5 bases at V and 2 bases at J, with 13 bases in the middle. The CDR3 extends over 14 amino acids. The germline gives CDR1 SGHTA, CDR2 FQGNSA. The CDR3 protein is CASSGFGGTYEQYF. The CDR3 nucleotides read TGTGCCAGCAGCGGGTTTGGGGGAACCTACGAGCAGTACTTC.

The V gene is TRBV6-1, the J gene TRBJ1-6, with 9 nucleotides matching TRBD1. The CDR3 contains 17 residues. V dropped 6 bases and J dropped 0; count of bases not matched to a gene: 6. Germline CDR1 reads MNHNS; CDR2 reads SASEGT. CDR3 sequence: CASRTDRGLSYNSPLHF. CDR3 coding DNA: TGTGCCAGCAGAACGGACAGGGGCCTCTCCTATAATTCACCCCTCCACTTT.

This clonotype appeared a single time. V usage is TRBV10-3 and J usage is TRBJ2-7; perhaps TRBD1 as D (5 bases). Trimming took off 1 base at V and 4 bases at J, with 11 bases between the two ends. The germline V gene has CDR1 ENHRY and CDR2 SYGVKD. This CDR3 is 14 amino acids long. CDR3 amino acids: CAISEWGRAYEQYF. CDR3 bases: TGTGCCATCAGTGAGTGGGGCAGGGCTTACGAGCAGTACTTC.

Regarding this clonotype: The germline gene is not matched at one end of the junction; a read error may be the cause. V and J are TRBV12-5 and TRBJ2-3; D not certain. CDR1 is LGHNT and CDR2 is FRNRAP in the germline V gene. This CDR3 has 13 residues. The CDR3 region has the DNA TGTGCTAGTGGTTTGGTAGGCTCCCCTTTACTGGATTTT. Translated, it gives CASGLVGSPLLDF.

V usage is TRBV12-3 or TRBV12-4 and J usage is TRBJ2-3; TRBD2 matches at 8 bases. The CDR3 covers 16 residues. V trimming: 6 bases; J trimming: 2 bases; junction bases outside the gene matches: 10. CDR3 bases: TGTGCCAGCAGCCTTCTAGGCGGGGGGATCACAGATACGCAGTATTTT. It is translated as CASSLLGGGITDTQYF.

In its sample, this clonotype was seen once. This sequence joins TRBV24-1 and TRBJ2-2, with D tentatively TRBD2 (5 bases). The V gene's germline CDR1 is KGHDR and CDR2 SFDVKD. Trimming cost V 5 bases and J 0 bases, with 15 bases left between them. The CDR3 loop spans 17 amino acids. Here the CDR3 DNA reads TGTGCCACCAGTGGGCCGGGTGGAGGAACGAACACCGGGGAGCTGTTTTTT. It specifies CATSGPGGGTNTGELFF.

The V call is TRBV27, the J call TRBJ2-3; no firm D call. V lost 2 bases and J 6 bases, leaving 9 bases between the germline ends. This CDR3 has 13 residues. Germline V lookup: CDR1 MNHEY, CDR2 SMNVEV (reference sequence). This CDR3 is CASSLGPTDTQYF. As DNA, the CDR3 is TGTGCCAGCAGTTTAGGGCCAACCGATACGCAGTATTTT.

V is TRBV4-1 and J is TRBJ1-5; 7 bases align to TRBD1. The CDR3 is 15 amino acids. CDR1 and CDR2 (germline): MGHRA, YSYEKL. V lost 4 bases to trimming and J lost 5 bases; unmatched junction nucleotides: 8. In DNA, the CDR3 is TGCGCCAGCAGCCGATCCGACAGGGACTATCAGCCCCAGCATTTT. It is translated as CASSRSDRDYQPQHF.

This clonotype appeared once. This chain joins TRBV30 and TRBJ1-5; D ambiguous. Trimming took 5 bases from V and 1 from J, leaving 12 bases between them. Germline assignment: CDR1 GTSNPN and CDR2 SVGIG (reference sequence). This CDR3 comprises 14 residues. CDR3 nucleotide sequence: TGTGCCTGGGACCAGGACGCAAGCAATCAGCCCCAGCATTTT. Its translation: CAWDQDASNQPQHF.

The V call is TRBV9, the J call TRBJ2-7, with TRBD1 identical over 7 bases. CDR1 is SGDLS, CDR2 YYNGEE, per germline. With 3 bases clipped from V and 2 bases from J, the junction kept 5 bases outside the gene matches. This CDR3 is built from 14 residues. CDR3 sequence: CASSGRTGAYEQYF. CDR3 DNA sequence: TGTGCCAGCAGCGGTCGGACAGGTGCCTACGAGCAGTACTTC.

This clonotype was observed a single time. The rearrangement uses TRBV5-1 and TRBJ1-2, with D hard to call. V was trimmed by 0 bases and J by 4 bases, leaving 13 bases between them. CDR1 and CDR2 from the germline V gene are SGHRS and YFSETQ. The CDR3 runs 15 residues. CDR3 sequence reads: CASSLVNAALYGYTF. Written as DNA, the CDR3 is TGCGCCAGCAGCTTGGTTAATGCAGCCCTCTATGGCTACACCTTC.

The chain recombines TRBV28 with TRBJ2-7, with 9 bases aligning to TRBD2. CDR3 length: 15 amino acids. The germline gives CDR1 MDHEN, CDR2 SYDVKM. Unmatched junction bases numbered 6, after V lost 1 base and J lost 5 bases. This chain's CDR3 is CASSLSSGAPNEQYF. In nucleotides, the CDR3 is TGTGCCAGCAGTTTATCTAGCGGGGCTCCCAACGAGCAGTACTTC. The variable domain in full, completed from reference TRBV28 and TRBJ2-7, reads DVKVTQSSRYLVKRTGEKVFLECVQDMDHENMFWYRQDPGLGLRLIYFSYDVKMKEKGDIPEGYSVSREKKERFSLILESASTNQTSMYLCASSLSSGAPNEQYFGPGTRLTVT.

The rearrangement joins TRBV28 to TRBJ2-1; 11 nucleotides align to TRBD2. After removal of 8 bases from V and 9 bases from J, the junction contained 12 bases not matched to a gene. Germline loops: CDR1 MDHEN, CDR2 SYDVKM. The CDR3 is made up of 15 amino acids. In nucleotides, the CDR3 is TGTGCCAGCGTACTAGCGGGGGCCCCGATTGGTGAGCAGTTCTTC. Its translation: CASVLAGAPIGEQFF.

The chain has TRBV12-3 or TRBV12-4 and TRBJ2-2; the D gene is possibly TRBD2 (5 bases). The CDR3 runs to 15 residues. The V end lost 6 bases, the J end lost 0 bases, and 11 bases lay between the germline ends. This CDR3 is CASRFGLSNTGELFF. The DNA of the CDR3 is TGTGCCAGCAGATTTGGACTCTCGAACACCGGGGAGCTGTTTTTT.

The chain carries TRBV12-3 or TRBV12-4 and TRBJ2-5; D unclear. This CDR3 has 13 residues. Deletions cut 0 bases from V and 2 bases from J, with 4 bases between. DNA for the CDR3: TGTGCCAGCAGTTTAGCCCTACAAGAGACCCAGTACTTC. The encoded protein is CASSLALQETQYF.